These 5 T cell receptor beta chains originate from one sample sequenced in a study of cytomegalovirus exposure and HLA in healthy donors. PCR employed 60 Vbeta and 13 Jbeta primers. Clones were read by immunoSEQ multiplex PCR, and TCRdb kept only the in-frame ones, dropping some. Of about 63,000 clones listed, roughly two thirds are singletons. Sequencing was carried out using PBMCs. Receptor source: a man between 50 and 59 years old in good health and CMV-seronegative.

This chain links TRBV4-2 with TRBJ1-4; TRBD1 aligns across 7 bases. Germline V gene lookup returns CDR1 LGHNA and CDR2 YNFKEQ. J lost 7 bases, V lost 0 bases, and 8 bases had no gene match. The CDR3 is 16 residues long. CDR3 sequence: CASSQDLWDRGEKLFF. In DNA form, the CDR3 reads TGTGCCAGCAGCCAAGATCTGTGGGACAGAGGTGAAAAACTGTTTTTT.

The gene calls are TRBV6-1 and TRBJ2-1; 9 bases fit TRBD1. Germline V gene lookup returns CDR1 MNHNS and CDR2 SASEGT. Germline trimming cut 6 bases from V and 7 bases from J; bases unmatched to any gene: 7. The CDR3 is 14 residues long. Here the CDR3 reads CASSRDRVQNEQFF. In DNA, the CDR3 is TGTGCCAGCAGCCGGGACAGGGTCCAGAATGAGCAGTTCTTC.

The V and J genes are TRBV5-1 and TRBJ2-7; TRBD1 might be the D (6 bases). Trimming removed 2 bases at V and 5 bases at J, with 14 bases between. This CDR3 region has 14 residues. CDR1 and CDR2 from the germline V gene are SGHRS and YFSETQ. The CDR3 here is CASSFETPGDEQYF. The CDR3 region has the DNA TGCGCCAGCAGCTTTGAGACTCCAGGGGACGAGCAGTACTTC. Complete variable domain (other parts from reference TRBV5-1 and TRBJ2-7): KAGVTQTPRYLIKTRGQQVTLSCSPISGHRSVSWYQQTPGQGLQFLFEYFSETQRNKGNFPGRFSGRQFSNSRSEMNVSTLELGDSALYLCASSFETPGDEQYFGPGTRLTVT.

This sequence joins TRBV6-1 and TRBJ1-5, with TRBD1 matching over 7 bases. CDR3 length: 14 amino acids. The V segment lost 4 bases and the J segment 1 base; nucleotides outside the gene matches: 1. Germline CDR1 is MNHNS and CDR2 is SASEGT. The chain's CDR3 is CASSATGSNQPQHF. The CDR3 DNA is TGTGCCAGCAGTGCGACAGGGAGCAATCAGCCCCAGCATTTT.

Remarks on this clone: A read error may produce the germline difference seen at one junction end. The chain is built from TRBV5-6 and TRBJ2-1; D is perhaps TRBD2 (6 bases). The CDR3 length is 13 residues. Germline-derived CDR1 and CDR2 are SGHDT and YYEEEE. This chain's CDR3 is CASRLAGYNEQFF. CDR3 in DNA: TGTGCCAGCAGGTTGGCGGGGTACAATGAGCAGTTCTTC.